This T cell receptor (beta chain) was identified during a study of T cell repertoires in cytomegalovirus infection. This clonotype has a count of ten or more. Each CDR3 protein gets one entry after TCRdb re-called the reads with MiXCR. In the table there are 200,000 to 250,000 distinct CDR3 sequences, approximately 7% of which are singletons. The CDR3 length is 13 residues. The germline V gene has CDR1 LGHNA and CDR2 YSLEER. V shed 2 bases and J shed 7 bases, with 8 bases lying between them. This receptor was taken from a human donor in good health (CMV status not recorded). Some clones in this sample may be carry-over from other donors' samples. J is TRBJ1-4 and V is TRBV4-3; D is undetermined. The material sequenced was PBMCs. CDR3 region: CASSQPPGEKLFF. CDR3 nucleotides: TGCGCCAGCAGCCAACCTCCCGGTGAAAAACTGTTTTTT.